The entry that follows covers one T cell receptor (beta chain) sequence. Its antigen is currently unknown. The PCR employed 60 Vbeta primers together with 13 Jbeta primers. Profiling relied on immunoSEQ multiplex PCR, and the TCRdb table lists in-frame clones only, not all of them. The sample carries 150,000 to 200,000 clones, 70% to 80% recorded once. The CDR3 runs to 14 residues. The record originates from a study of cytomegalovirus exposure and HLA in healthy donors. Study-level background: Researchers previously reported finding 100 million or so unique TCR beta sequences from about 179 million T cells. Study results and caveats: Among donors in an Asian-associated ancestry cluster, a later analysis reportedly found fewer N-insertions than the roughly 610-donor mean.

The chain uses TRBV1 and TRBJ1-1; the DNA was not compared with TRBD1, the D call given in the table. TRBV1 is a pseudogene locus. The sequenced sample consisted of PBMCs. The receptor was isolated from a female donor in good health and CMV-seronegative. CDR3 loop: CTSSAGTVGTEAFF. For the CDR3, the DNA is TGCACCAGCAGCGCGGGGACAGTGGGCACTGAAGCTTTCTTT.